The subject of this entry is one TCR beta chain. Antigen unknown. The CDR3 runs 13 residues. Germline V gives CDR1 MNHNS, CDR2 SASEGT. Trimming stripped 0 bases from V and 8 bases from J, with 10 bases between. The source of the sample is a study of cytomegalovirus exposure and HLA in healthy donors. Vbeta (60) and Jbeta (13) primers were used in the PCR. Profiling relied on immunoSEQ multiplex PCR, and the TCRdb table lists in-frame clones only, not all of them. The sample has under 200,000 clones, 65% to 85% seen once; the top ten hold 2.5% to 3%. Study-wide findings and caveats: A later analysis reported that several of the most significant clusters appeared to be linked to common viral pathogens, among them Epstein-Barr virus. Usually a TCR sequence was rare, but some public TCRs were found in many donors. Later genetic work tied a missense DCLRE1C variant to beta-chain V and J trimming. Per a later analysis, HLA-associated TCR beta chains showed more clonal expansion than other, equally common TCR beta chains.

This sequence originates from a woman between 50 and 59 years old in good health and CMV-seropositive. Sequenced sample: PBMCs. The chain joins TRBV6-1 to TRBJ1-2; the D is unclear. For the CDR3, the DNA is TGTGCCAGCAGTGAAGCGAACTCCCGGGGCTACACCTTC. This encodes CASSEANSRGYTF.